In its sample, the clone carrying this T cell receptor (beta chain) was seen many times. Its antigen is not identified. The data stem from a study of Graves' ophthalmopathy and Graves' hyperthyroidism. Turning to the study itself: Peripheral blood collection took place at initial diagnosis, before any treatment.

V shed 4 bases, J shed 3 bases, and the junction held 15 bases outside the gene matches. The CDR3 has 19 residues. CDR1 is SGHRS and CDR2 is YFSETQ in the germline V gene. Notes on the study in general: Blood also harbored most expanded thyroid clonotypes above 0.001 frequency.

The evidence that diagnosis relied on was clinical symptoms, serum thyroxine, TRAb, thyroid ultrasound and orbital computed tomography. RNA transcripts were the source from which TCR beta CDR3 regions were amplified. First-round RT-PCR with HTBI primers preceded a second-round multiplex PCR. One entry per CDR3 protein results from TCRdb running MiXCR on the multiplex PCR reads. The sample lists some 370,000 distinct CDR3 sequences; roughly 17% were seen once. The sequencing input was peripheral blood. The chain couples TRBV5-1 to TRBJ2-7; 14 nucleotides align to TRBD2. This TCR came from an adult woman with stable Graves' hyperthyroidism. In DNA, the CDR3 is TGCGCCAGCAGCACCCCGACAGGCTACGGGACTAGCGGGAGCTACGAGCAGTACTTC. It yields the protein CASSTPTGYGTSGSYEQYF. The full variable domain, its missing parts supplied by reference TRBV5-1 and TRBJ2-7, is KAGVTQTPRYLIKTRGQQVTLSCSPISGHRSVSWYQQTPGQGLQFLFEYFSETQRNKGNFPGRFSGRQFSNSRSEMNVSTLELGDSALYLCASSTPTGYGTSGSYEQYFGPGTRLTVT.